This T cell receptor (beta chain) was captured by sequencing in a study of PD-L1 blockade in urothelial cancer. Broader study findings: Larger 3-week expansion of tumor-associated blood clones was seen in durable-benefit patients.

This CDR3 is 15 amino acids long. V lost 4 bases, J lost 1 base, and 5 bases stayed unmatched. CDR1 is MNHEY and CDR2 is SVGAGI in the germline V gene. To note about this clone: Its antigen remains unidentified.

This table comes from immunoSEQ multiplex PCR, and its TCRdb copy is limited to in-frame clones, with some not included. The data contain more than 40,000 clones, approximately 78% of them singletons. Time point in this sample: pretreatment peripheral blood. This receptor was identified in a man aged 50-59 years with urothelial cancer. This material consisted of PBMCs, taken around atezolizumab (anti-PD-L1) treatment. The chain links TRBV6-5 to TRBJ1-1, with 8 positions matching TRBD1. The CDR3 reads CASSSVGTGNTEAFF. The DNA for the CDR3 is TGTGCCAGCAGTTCCGTAGGGACAGGGAACACTGAAGCTTTCTTT.